Listed below are T cell receptor beta chains from one sample, sequenced in a study of blood T cells in healthy people across ages. TCRdb ran MiXCR on the 5' RACE reads and lists one entry per CDR3 protein. The table has hundreds of thousands of distinct CDR3 sequences, under 45% seen once; the top ten hold approximately 20%. The sequencing input was blood. These receptors originate from a man aged 60 to 75 in good health. CDR3s include the opening cysteine and the closing phenylalanine or tryptophan. The D gene is left open where the match is weak. The size field is filled for only some rows; it gives once, few, many or a size class.

d_call: NA; clone_size: NA; v_call: TRBV5-1; j_call: TRBJ2-2; cdr3_nt: TGCGCCAGCAGCTCTATGATAGATCGGGAGCTGTTTTTT; cdr3_aa: CASSSMIDRELFF
d_call: NA; clone_size: NA; v_call: TRBV20-1; j_call: TRBJ2-7; cdr3_nt: TGCAGTGCTAATGTCGGAAGCAATTACGAGCAGTACTTC; cdr3_aa: CSANVGSNYEQYF
d_call: TRBD2; clone_size: NA; v_call: TRBV6-4; j_call: TRBJ2-1; cdr3_nt: TGTGCCAGCAGTGACTCCGGGACTAGCGGGTCAAATGAGCAGTTCTTC; cdr3_aa: CASSDSGTSGSNEQFF
d_call: TRBD1; clone_size: NA; v_call: TRBV6-5; j_call: TRBJ2-7; cdr3_nt: TGTGCCAGCATCCAAGGCAGGGGGACAGCTAACTACGAGCAGTACTTC; cdr3_aa: CASIQGRGTANYEQYF
d_call: TRBD1; clone_size: NA; v_call: TRBV5-1; j_call: TRBJ1-2; cdr3_nt: TGCGCCAGCAGTTCACCAGGGACAGGTGGTGGCTATGGCTACACCTTC; cdr3_aa: CASSSPGTGGGYGYTF
d_call: NA; clone_size: few; v_call: TRBV7-4; j_call: TRBJ1-1; cdr3_nt: TGTGCCAGCAGCCATAACACTGAAGCTTTCTTT; cdr3_aa: CASSHNTEAFF
d_call: TRBD2; clone_size: NA; v_call: TRBV2; j_call: TRBJ2-1; cdr3_nt: TGTGCCAGCAGGGATAGCGGGGCCCTTTCCTACAATGAGCAGTTCTTC; cdr3_aa: CASRDSGALSYNEQFF
d_call: NA; clone_size: few; v_call: TRBV5-1; j_call: TRBJ1-1; cdr3_nt: TGCGCCAGCAGCTTGGCCGGGGGGGGTGGCACTGAAGCTTTCTTT; cdr3_aa: CASSLAGGGGTEAFF
d_call: NA; clone_size: NA; v_call: TRBV28; j_call: TRBJ1-4; cdr3_nt: TGTGCCAGCCGCGTAGAGTGGAAGAATGAAAAACTGTTTTTT; cdr3_aa: CASRVEWKNEKLFF
d_call: TRBD2; clone_size: NA; v_call: TRBV27; j_call: TRBJ2-1; cdr3_nt: TGTGCCAGCAGTTTCCTAGCGGGGTCTTTAAGCAATGAGCAGTTCTTC; cdr3_aa: CASSFLAGSLSNEQFF
d_call: NA; clone_size: NA; v_call: TRBV28; j_call: TRBJ2-5; cdr3_nt: TGTGCCAACCTATTCCGGACACCAGCACAAGAGACCCAGTACTTC; cdr3_aa: CANLFRTPAQETQYF
d_call: TRBD1; clone_size: once; v_call: TRBV2; j_call: TRBJ2-1; cdr3_nt: TGTGCCAGCAGTGGGACAGGGGGTTCCTACGAGCAGTTCTTC; cdr3_aa: CASSGTGGSYEQFF
d_call: NA; clone_size: few; v_call: TRBV5-6; j_call: TRBJ2-3; cdr3_nt: TGTGCCAGCAGTTTTCGCAGTCAAAATACGCAGTATTTT; cdr3_aa: CASSFRSQNTQYF
d_call: TRBD2; clone_size: few; v_call: TRBV7-2; j_call: TRBJ2-1; cdr3_nt: TGTGCCAGCAGCTTCAGAAGCGGGGGTATTTTTAATGAGCAGTTCTTC; cdr3_aa: CASSFRSGGIFNEQFF
d_call: NA; clone_size: NA; v_call: TRBV29-1; j_call: TRBJ1-4; cdr3_nt: TGCAGCGCCCATGAAACAACTAATGAAAAACTGTTTTTT; cdr3_aa: CSAHETTNEKLFF
d_call: TRBD1; clone_size: once; v_call: TRBV6-2/TRBV6-3; j_call: TRBJ2-3; cdr3_nt: TGTGCCAGCAGTCGACAGGGTCCCGACACAGATACGCAGTATTTT; cdr3_aa: CASSRQGPDTDTQYF
d_call: NA; clone_size: NA; v_call: TRBV11-2; j_call: TRBJ1-4; cdr3_nt: TGTGCCAGCAGCACCCGACAGCGAGAGAAGGAAAAACTGTTTTTT; cdr3_aa: CASSTRQREKEKLFF
d_call: TRBD1; clone_size: NA; v_call: TRBV7-8; j_call: TRBJ2-1; cdr3_nt: TGTGCCAGCAGCCCAAGGGGGCACTATAATGAGCAGTTCTTC; cdr3_aa: CASSPRGHYNEQFF
d_call: NA; clone_size: NA; v_call: TRBV29-1; j_call: TRBJ2-7; cdr3_nt: TGCAGCGTTGAAGATCGCGACAGCTCCTACGAGCAGTACTTC; cdr3_aa: CSVEDRDSSYEQYF
d_call: TRBD2; clone_size: few; v_call: TRBV11-2; j_call: TRBJ2-1; cdr3_nt: TGTGCCAGCAGCCGAGGTAGGGGCGGGGGGGAGCAGTTCTTC; cdr3_aa: CASSRGRGGGEQFF
d_call: NA; clone_size: NA; v_call: TRBV29-1; j_call: TRBJ1-2; cdr3_nt: TGCAGCGTCCCCGTTGTGCCCGGTGGCTATGGCTACACCTTC; cdr3_aa: CSVPVVPGGYGYTF
d_call: TRBD1; clone_size: many; v_call: TRBV29-1; j_call: TRBJ2-1; cdr3_nt: TGCAGCGTTGAACTAGGTGGGACAGCCAATGAGCAGTTCTTC; cdr3_aa: CSVELGGTANEQFF
d_call: TRBD2; clone_size: few; v_call: TRBV29-1; j_call: TRBJ2-1; cdr3_nt: TGCAGCGTTGAAGACACTCGACTAGCGGGGAGCTCCTACAATGAGCAGTTCTTC; cdr3_aa: CSVEDTRLAGSSYNEQFF
d_call: TRBD2; clone_size: few; v_call: TRBV29-1; j_call: TRBJ2-1; cdr3_nt: TGCAGCGTTAATCGGGCGCCTAGCGGGGCCTTATATGAGCAGTTCTTC; cdr3_aa: CSVNRAPSGALYEQFF
d_call: NA; clone_size: NA; v_call: TRBV10-2; j_call: TRBJ2-7; cdr3_nt: TGCGCCAGCAGTGAATGGATTAGGTCCTACGAGCAGTACTTC; cdr3_aa: CASSEWIRSYEQYF
d_call: TRBD1; clone_size: NA; v_call: TRBV5-6; j_call: TRBJ1-1; cdr3_nt: TGTGCCAGCAGCACGCGGGACAGGGGGCATAATGAAGCTTTCTTT; cdr3_aa: CASSTRDRGHNEAFF
d_call: TRBD1; clone_size: many; v_call: TRBV5-1; j_call: TRBJ2-7; cdr3_nt: TGCGCCAGCAGTTCGAATCCGGGACAGGGAAGCGAGCAGTACTTC; cdr3_aa: CASSSNPGQGSEQYF
d_call: TRBD1; clone_size: many; v_call: TRBV7-9; j_call: TRBJ1-6; cdr3_nt: TGTGCCTCGCAGGGCACAGGGGGTAATTCACCCCTCCACTTT; cdr3_aa: CASQGTGGNSPLHF
d_call: NA; clone_size: NA; v_call: TRBV7-2; j_call: TRBJ1-1; cdr3_nt: TGTGCCAGCAGCTTAGATGGGGGGCAGGTGGATGAAGCTTTCTTT; cdr3_aa: CASSLDGGQVDEAFF
d_call: TRBD1; clone_size: NA; v_call: TRBV20-1; j_call: TRBJ2-1; cdr3_nt: TGCAGTGCACCCCGTGCAGGGGGCTACAATGAGCAGTTCTTC; cdr3_aa: CSAPRAGGYNEQFF
d_call: TRBD2; clone_size: once; v_call: TRBV5-1; j_call: TRBJ2-3; cdr3_nt: TGCGCCAGCAGCATGAACCGACTAGCGGGAACTAGCACAGATACGCAGTATTTT; cdr3_aa: CASSMNRLAGTSTDTQYF
d_call: TRBD1; clone_size: few; v_call: TRBV25-1; j_call: TRBJ1-5; cdr3_nt: TGTGCCAGTAGCCAGGGGACAGTTTATCGCAATCAGCCCCAGCATTTT; cdr3_aa: CASSQGTVYRNQPQHF
d_call: TRBD1; clone_size: NA; v_call: TRBV12-3/TRBV12-4; j_call: TRBJ1-6; cdr3_nt: TGTGCCAGCAGTTTAGACAGGGGGCCATCACCCCTCCACTTT; cdr3_aa: CASSLDRGPSPLHF
d_call: NA; clone_size: NA; v_call: TRBV6-5; j_call: TRBJ1-4; cdr3_nt: TGTGCCAGCAGTTACACCCGACATGAAAAACTGTTTTTT; cdr3_aa: CASSYTRHEKLFF
d_call: TRBD2; clone_size: few; v_call: TRBV5-1; j_call: TRBJ2-3; cdr3_nt: TGTGCCAGCAGCCCACGGACTAGCGGGGGAGCAGATACGCAGTATTTT; cdr3_aa: CASSPRTSGGADTQYF
d_call: NA; clone_size: once; v_call: TRBV4-1; j_call: TRBJ2-2; cdr3_nt: TGCGCCAGCAGCCAAGAGGAACTTGATCCCAGGGCTACCGGGGGGCTGTTTTTT; cdr3_aa: CASSQEELDPRATGGLFF
d_call: TRBD1; clone_size: many; v_call: TRBV6-1; j_call: TRBJ2-7; cdr3_nt: TGTGCCAGCAGCCACGGGACAGGTGACTACGAGCAGTACTTC; cdr3_aa: CASSHGTGDYEQYF
d_call: TRBD1; clone_size: NA; v_call: TRBV5-5; j_call: TRBJ1-1; cdr3_nt: TGTGCCAGCAGCTACGGACAGGGGAACACTGGAGCTTTCTTT; cdr3_aa: CASSYGQGNTGAFF
d_call: NA; clone_size: many; v_call: TRBV5-1; j_call: TRBJ2-1; cdr3_nt: TGCGCCAGCAGCTTGGCCACAGCCAATGAGCAGTTCTTC; cdr3_aa: CASSLATANEQFF
d_call: TRBD1; clone_size: NA; v_call: TRBV5-5; j_call: TRBJ1-1; cdr3_nt: TGTGCCAGCAGCTTAGGACAGGGGGCGAGGGCTTTCTTT; cdr3_aa: CASSLGQGARAFF
d_call: TRBD2; clone_size: few; v_call: TRBV9; j_call: TRBJ2-1; cdr3_nt: TGTGCCAGCAGCGTAGATCCAGCGGGGGGGTACAATGAGCAGTTCTTC; cdr3_aa: CASSVDPAGGYNEQFF